The rows below give T cell receptor beta chains drawn from one sample of a study of T cell responses to AZD1222 COVID-19 vaccine. TCRdb's copy holds only in-frame clones and misses some; the assay was immunoSEQ multiplex PCR. The sample records some 150,000 clones, approximately 95% being singletons. This specimen was peripheral blood, taken on day 0 of MenACWY control vaccination. These receptors were taken from an adult in good health. The CDR3 runs from the conserved cysteine through the conserved F or W. The order of the fields is J gene, D gene, V gene, clone size, CDR3 protein, CDR3 DNA. A D gene is named only where the DNA matches it firmly. Size tells how often a clone was seen (once, few, many) or the class of an expanded clone, and some rows leave it out.

TRBJ1-5 TRBD1 TRBV5-8 - CASRRQGDQPQHF TGTGCCAGCAGGCGACAGGGCGATCAGCCCCAGCATTTT
TRBJ1-2 TRBD1 TRBV6-2/TRBV6-3 - CASSTGTGHGYTF TGTGCCAGCAGTACCGGGACAGGCCATGGCTACACCTTC
TRBJ2-5 - TRBV2 - CASRAGQIRETQYF TGTGCCAGCAGAGCCGGGCAAATTCGTGAGACCCAGTACTTC
TRBJ2-7 - TRBV6-2/TRBV6-3 few CASSFPWGSDEQYF TGTGCCAGCAGTTTCCCGTGGGGGTCCGACGAGCAGTACTTC
TRBJ2-1 - TRBV7-9 - CASSPPKGLSYNEQFF TGTGCCAGCAGCCCCCCCAAGGGGCTATCCTACAATGAGCAGTTCTTC
TRBJ2-2 TRBD2 TRBV6-6 - CASSQGLAGGPGTGELFF TGTGCCAGCAGTCAGGGACTAGCGGGAGGGCCAGGCACCGGGGAGCTGTTTTTT
TRBJ1-1 TRBD1 TRBV28 - CAIGDRGHTEAFF TGTGCCATTGGGGACAGGGGGCACACTGAAGCTTTCTTT
TRBJ1-5 TRBD1 TRBV27 - CASSTRTGSQPQHF TGTGCCAGCAGTACGAGGACAGGAAGTCAGCCCCAGCATTTT
TRBJ2-3 TRBD1 TRBV6-6 few CASSPRDRVVPRTDTQYF TGTGCCAGCAGTCCCCGGGACAGGGTAGTCCCTAGAACAGATACGCAGTATTTT
TRBJ1-1 TRBD1 TRBV10-3 - CAISAHDRGVTEAFF TGTGCCATCAGCGCTCATGACAGGGGAGTCACTGAAGCTTTCTTT
TRBJ2-2 - TRBV29-1 - CSARDRSNTGELFF TGCAGCGCTCGGGACCGATCGAACACCGGGGAGCTGTTTTTT
TRBJ2-7 TRBD2 TRBV9 few CASSVEELAASYEQYF TGTGCCAGCAGCGTAGAAGAACTAGCGGCCTCCTACGAGCAGTACTTC
TRBJ1-2 - TRBV5-4 - CASSPLTGLVEGYTF TGTGCCAGCAGCCCCCTAACCGGGCTAGTTGAAGGCTACACCTTC
TRBJ1-1 - TRBV19 - CASSIGTSHEAFF TGTGCCAGTAGTATAGGGACATCACATGAAGCTTTCTTT
TRBJ2-3 - TRBV18 - CASSPQGLEDTQYF TGTGCCAGCTCACCGCAGGGACTTGAGGATACGCAGTATTTT
TRBJ1-3 - TRBV9 - CASSVDSSGNTIYF TGTGCCAGCAGCGTAGACAGCTCTGGAAACACCATATATTTT
TRBJ1-2 - TRBV5-6 - CASSLDRTKGYTF TGTGCCAGCAGCTTGGACCGCACGAAAGGCTACACCTTC
TRBJ1-3 - TRBV9 once CASSVFEGPSSGNTIYF TGTGCCAGCAGCGTATTTGAGGGACCCAGCTCTGGAAACACCATATATTTT
TRBJ1-1 - TRBV4-1 - CASGWGGAVTEAFF TGCGCCAGCGGCTGGGGTGGGGCGGTCACTGAAGCTTTCTTT
TRBJ1-5 - TRBV19 - CASSIIEGNQPQHF TGTGCCAGTAGCATCATAGAGGGCAATCAGCCCCAGCATTTT
TRBJ1-1 - TRBV5-1 - CASRRDDHRAFF TGCGCCAGCAGAAGGGACGACCATAGAGCTTTCTTT
TRBJ2-7 TRBD2 TRBV6-2/TRBV6-3 - CASSYELAGGWPYEQYF TGTGCCAGCAGTTACGAACTAGCGGGGGGTTGGCCCTACGAGCAGTACTTC
TRBJ2-3 - TRBV3-1/TRBV3-2 - CASSQDVRETGTQYF TGTGCCAGCAGCCAAGATGTGAGGGAGACTGGTACGCAGTATTTT
TRBJ2-7 - TRBV27 - CASSLGFSYEQYF TGTGCCAGCAGTTTAGGATTCTCCTACGAGCAGTACTTC
TRBJ1-3 - TRBV3-1/TRBV3-2 - CASSQDEVARGNTIYF TGTGCCAGCAGCCAAGATGAAGTCGCTCGGGGAAACACCATATATTTT
TRBJ2-7 TRBD1 TRBV10-3 - CAISGVRGQGSYEQYF TGTGCCATCAGTGGCGTTAGGGGACAGGGTTCCTACGAGCAGTACTTC
TRBJ1-4 TRBD1 TRBV2 - CASSTGTGSEKLFF TGTGCCAGCAGTACCGGGACAGGGAGCGAAAAACTGTTTTTT
TRBJ1-6 TRBD1 TRBV3-1/TRBV3-2 - CASSPARQGYNSPLHF TGTGCCAGCAGCCCCGCACGACAGGGATATAATTCACCCCTCCACTTT
TRBJ1-5 - TRBV2 - CASSETRYSNQPQHF TGTGCCAGCAGTGAAACCAGATATAGCAATCAGCCCCAGCATTTT
TRBJ1-1 - TRBV4-2 - CASSQGTSEAFF TGTGCCAGCAGCCAGGGGACTTCGGAAGCTTTCTTT
TRBJ1-2 - TRBV6-5 few CASSQQGLGGYTF TGTGCCAGCAGCCAACAGGGTCTAGGAGGCTACACCTTC
TRBJ1-2 TRBD1 TRBV7-3 - CASSLDRGRGYTF TGTGCCAGCAGCTTAGACAGGGGACGGGGCTACACCTTC
TRBJ2-7 - TRBV7-9 - CASSLRANYEQYF TGTGCCAGCAGCTTACGGGCCAATTACGAGCAGTACTTC
TRBJ2-7 TRBD1 TRBV7-8 - CASSPRQGLPYEQYF TGTGCCAGCAGCCCCCGACAGGGGTTACCCTACGAGCAGTACTTC
TRBJ1-1 - TRBV12-3/TRBV12-4 - CASSFTLNTEAFF TGTGCCAGCAGTTTTACCCTGAACACTGAAGCTTTCTTT
TRBJ1-3 - TRBV3-1/TRBV3-2 - CASSQVMGNTIYF TGTGCCAGCAGCCAAGTGATGGGAAACACCATATATTTT
TRBJ2-1 - TRBV6-5 - CASRSPSSRLDEQFF TGTGCCAGCAGGTCCCCCTCTTCTAGACTCGATGAGCAGTTCTTC
TRBJ1-2 TRBD1 TRBV7-3 - CASSFRTGSGYTF TGTGCCAGCAGCTTTCGGACAGGGAGTGGCTACACCTTC
TRBJ2-7 TRBD1 TRBV5-6 once CASSSEPGQSYEQYF TGTGCCAGCAGCTCGGAACCGGGACAGAGCTACGAGCAGTACTTC
TRBJ1-2 - TRBV3-1/TRBV3-2 - CASSQDFTAGYTF TGTGCCAGCAGCCAAGATTTCACAGCAGGCTACACCTTC
TRBJ2-7 TRBD2 TRBV2 - CASRAGTSYEQYF TGTGCCAGCAGAGCCGGGACTAGCTACGAGCAGTACTTC